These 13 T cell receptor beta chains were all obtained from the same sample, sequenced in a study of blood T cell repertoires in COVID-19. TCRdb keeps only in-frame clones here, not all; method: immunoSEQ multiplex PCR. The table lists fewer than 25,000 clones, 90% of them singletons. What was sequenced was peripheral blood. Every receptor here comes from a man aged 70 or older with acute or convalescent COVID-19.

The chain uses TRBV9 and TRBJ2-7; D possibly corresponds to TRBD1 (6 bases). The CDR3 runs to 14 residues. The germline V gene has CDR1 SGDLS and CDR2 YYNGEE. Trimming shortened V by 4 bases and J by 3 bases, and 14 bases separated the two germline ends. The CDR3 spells CASSPTGQNYEQYF. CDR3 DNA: TGTGCCAGCAGCCCCACTGGACAGAACTACGAGCAGTACTTC.

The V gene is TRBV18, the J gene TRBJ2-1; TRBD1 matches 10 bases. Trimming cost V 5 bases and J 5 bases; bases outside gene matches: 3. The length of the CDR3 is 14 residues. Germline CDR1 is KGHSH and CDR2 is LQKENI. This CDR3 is CASSGGTGDNEQFF. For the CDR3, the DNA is TGTGCCAGCTCAGGGGGGACAGGGGACAATGAGCAGTTCTTC.

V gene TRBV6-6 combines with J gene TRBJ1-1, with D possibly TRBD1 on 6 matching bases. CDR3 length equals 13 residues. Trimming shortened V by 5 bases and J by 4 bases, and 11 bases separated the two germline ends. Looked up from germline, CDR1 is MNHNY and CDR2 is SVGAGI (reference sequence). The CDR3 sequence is CASSHKGGTEAFF. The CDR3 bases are TGTGCCAGCAGTCACAAAGGGGGCACTGAAGCTTTCTTT.

This chain's CDR3 is CASSIRGGTDTQYF. CDR3 in DNA: TGTGCCAGTAGTATAAGGGGCGGCACAGATACGCAGTATTTT. This chain links TRBV19 with TRBJ2-3; the D gene is possibly TRBD1 (5 bases). CDR3 length: 14 residues. With 2 bases removed from V and 1 base from J, the gap between germline ends came to 7 bases. Germline CDR1 reads LNHDA; CDR2 reads SQIVND (reference sequence).

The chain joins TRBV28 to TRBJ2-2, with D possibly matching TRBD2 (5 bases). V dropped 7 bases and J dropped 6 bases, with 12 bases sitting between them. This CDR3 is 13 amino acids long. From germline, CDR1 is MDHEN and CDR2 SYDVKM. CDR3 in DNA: TGTGCCAGCAAACTAAATAGCGCCGGGGAGCTGTTTTTT. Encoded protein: CASKLNSAGELFF.

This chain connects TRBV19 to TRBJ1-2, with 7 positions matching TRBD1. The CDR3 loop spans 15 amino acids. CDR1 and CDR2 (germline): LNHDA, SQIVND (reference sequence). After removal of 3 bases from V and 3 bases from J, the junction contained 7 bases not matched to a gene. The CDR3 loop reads CASSISSGQYYGYTF. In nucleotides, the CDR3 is TGTGCCAGTAGTATCTCTTCGGGACAGTACTATGGCTACACCTTC.

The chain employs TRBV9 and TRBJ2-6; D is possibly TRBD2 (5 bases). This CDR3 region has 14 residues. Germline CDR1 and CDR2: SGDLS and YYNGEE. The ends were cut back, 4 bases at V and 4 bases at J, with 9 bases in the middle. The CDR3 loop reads CASSPSGGANVLTF. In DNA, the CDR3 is TGTGCCAGCAGCCCCTCGGGAGGGGCCAACGTCCTGACTTTC. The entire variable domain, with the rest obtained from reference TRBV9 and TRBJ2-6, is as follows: DSGVTQTPKHLITATGQRVTLRCSPRSGDLSVYWYQQSLDQGLQFLIQYYNGEERAKGNILERFSAQQFPDLHSELNLSSLELGDSALYFCASSPSGGANVLTFGAGSRLTVL.

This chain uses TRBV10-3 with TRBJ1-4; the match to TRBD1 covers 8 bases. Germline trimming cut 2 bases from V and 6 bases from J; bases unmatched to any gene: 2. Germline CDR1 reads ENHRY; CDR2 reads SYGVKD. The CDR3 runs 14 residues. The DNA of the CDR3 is TGTGCCATCAGTGAGGGACAGGGTCATGAAAAACTGTTTTTT. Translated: CAISEGQGHEKLFF.

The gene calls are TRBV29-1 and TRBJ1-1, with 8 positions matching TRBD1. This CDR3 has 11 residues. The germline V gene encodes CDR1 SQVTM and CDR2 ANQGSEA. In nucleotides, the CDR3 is TGCAGTGCGGACAGGGACACTGAAGCTTTCTTT. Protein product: CSADRDTEAFF.

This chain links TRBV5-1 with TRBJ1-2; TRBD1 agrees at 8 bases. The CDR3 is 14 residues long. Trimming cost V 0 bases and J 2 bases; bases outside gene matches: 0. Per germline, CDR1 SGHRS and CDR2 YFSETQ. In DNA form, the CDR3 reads TGCGCCAGCAGCTTGGGGACAGGGAACTATGGCTACACCTTC. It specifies CASSLGTGNYGYTF. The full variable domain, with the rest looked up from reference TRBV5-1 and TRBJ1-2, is KAGVTQTPRYLIKTRGQQVTLSCSPISGHRSVSWYQQTPGQGLQFLFEYFSETQRNKGNFPGRFSGRQFSNSRSEMNVSTLELGDSALYLCASSLGTGNYGYTFGSGTRLTVV.

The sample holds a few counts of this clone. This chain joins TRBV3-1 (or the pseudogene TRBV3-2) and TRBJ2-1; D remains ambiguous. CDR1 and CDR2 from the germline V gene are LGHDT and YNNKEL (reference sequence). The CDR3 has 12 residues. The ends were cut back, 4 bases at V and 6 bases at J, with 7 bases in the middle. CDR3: CASSLSSNEQFF. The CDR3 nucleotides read TGTGCCAGCAGCCTTAGCTCCAATGAGCAGTTCTTC.

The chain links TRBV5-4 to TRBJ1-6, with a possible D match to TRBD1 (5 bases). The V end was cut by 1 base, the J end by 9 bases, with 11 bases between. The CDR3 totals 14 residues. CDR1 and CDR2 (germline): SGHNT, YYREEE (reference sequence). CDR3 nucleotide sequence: TGTGCCAGCAGCTTGATTCAGGGAGGTTCACCCCTCCACTTT. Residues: CASSLIQGGSPLHF.

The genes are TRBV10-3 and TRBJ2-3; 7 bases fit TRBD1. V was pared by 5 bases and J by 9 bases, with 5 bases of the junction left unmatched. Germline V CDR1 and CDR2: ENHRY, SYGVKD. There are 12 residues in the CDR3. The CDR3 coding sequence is TGTGCCATCAGTCCTAACAGGGGAACGCAGTATTTT. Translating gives CAISPNRGTQYF.